These 12 T cell receptor beta chains share one sample of origin, sequenced in a study of OX40 agonist ivuxolimab in advanced cancers. The method was immunoSEQ multiplex PCR; TCRdb's version includes in-frame clones alone and lacks a portion of them. The sample gives 40,000 or so clones, approximately 86% of which show up once; about 12% is in the top ten. The source material was CD4+ or CD8+ T cells sorted from blood, sampled in a trial of the OX40 agonist ivuxolimab. All receptors derive from an adult with an advanced solid tumor such as melanoma, head and neck, liver or kidney cancer.

The J gene is TRBJ1-1, the V gene TRBV7-6; 10 nucleotides align to TRBD1. There are 17 residues in the CDR3. Germline loops: CDR1 SGHVS, CDR2 FNYEAQ. Germline trimming cut 4 bases from V and 5 bases from J; bases unmatched to any gene: 13. CDR3 coding DNA: TGTGCCAGCAGCTGGAGTCCGGGGGACAGGGGTGAAACTGAAGCTTTCTTT. Its protein product is CASSWSPGDRGETEAFF.

The V call is TRBV5-4, the J call TRBJ2-7, with TRBD2 as a possible D gene (6 bases). This CDR3 comprises 14 residues. Trimming left V 1 base short and J 3 bases short, with 11 bases between. CDR1 and CDR2 from the germline V gene are SGHNT and YYREEE (reference sequence). CDR3 in DNA: TGTGCCAGCAGCTTGCCGGGGGATTTCTACGAGCAGTACTTC. Amino acid sequence: CASSLPGDFYEQYF.

V gene TRBV7-9 combines with J gene TRBJ2-7, with 8 positions matching TRBD1. The J segment lost 3 bases and the V segment lost 4 bases, leaving 8 bases of the junction unmatched. This CDR3 spans 15 amino acids. In germline, CDR1 is SEHNR, CDR2 FQNEAQ (reference sequence). The DNA of the CDR3 is TGTGCCAGCAGCTCAGGGGGCAAGGACTACTACGAGCAGTACTTC. Its protein product is CASSSGGKDYYEQYF. Looking up the rest from reference TRBV7-9 and TRBJ2-7 gives the full variable domain: DTGVSQNPRHKITKRGQNVTFRCDPISEHNRLYWYRQTLGQGPEFLTYFQNEAQLEKSRLLSDRFSAERPKGSFSTLEIQRTEQGDSAMYLCASSSGGKDYYEQYFGPGTRLTVT.

This clone has a handful of counts. The chain employs TRBV7-3 and TRBJ2-7; TRBD2 might be the D (6 bases). CDR3 length equals 15 residues. The V and J ends lost 2 bases and 0 bases respectively, with 11 bases between them. Germline V gene lookup returns CDR1 SGHTA and CDR2 FQGTGA. CDR3 sequence: CASSLYGGNSYEQYF. The DNA of the CDR3 is TGTGCCAGCAGCTTATATGGAGGGAACTCCTACGAGCAGTACTTC.

The chain links TRBV5-6 to TRBJ2-1; 10 bases agree with TRBD2. The CDR3 totals 15 residues. Germline CDR1 and CDR2: SGHDT and YYEEEE. After removal of 6 bases from V and 10 bases from J, the junction contained 13 bases not matched to a gene. The CDR3 region is CASNPWTSGVREQFF. CDR3 nucleotide sequence: TGTGCCAGCAACCCTTGGACTAGCGGAGTCCGGGAGCAGTTCTTC.

The V gene is TRBV5-6, the J gene TRBJ1-4; weak D call: TRBD1 (5 bases). The CDR3 length is 15 residues. In germline, CDR1 is SGHDT, CDR2 YYEEEE. V gave up 4 bases and J gave up 8 bases, with 18 bases separating them. The CDR3, as DNA: TGTGCCAGCAGCCCACTTGTGGGGGTTGGGGAAAAACTGTTTTTT. Protein sequence: CASSPLVGVGEKLFF.

The chain couples TRBV6-6 to TRBJ2-7, with TRBD1 matching over 10 bases. With 6 bases clipped from V and 3 bases from J, the junction kept 8 bases outside the gene matches. The CDR3 is 15 residues long. Per germline, CDR1 MNHNY and CDR2 SVGAGI (reference sequence). CDR3 in amino acids: CASSSGTGAFYEQYF. The CDR3, as DNA: TGTGCCAGCAGCTCCGGGACAGGGGCTTTCTACGAGCAGTACTTC.

The chain joins TRBV6-5 to TRBJ2-2; D tentatively reads TRBD1 or TRBD2 (5 bases each). The CDR3 loop spans 14 amino acids. V was cut by 4 bases and J by 3 bases, with 9 bases left in between. Germline V lookup: CDR1 MNHEY, CDR2 SVGAGI. CDR3 in DNA: TGTGCCAGCAGTTGGGACCGATACACCGGGGAGCTGTTTTTT. Protein sequence: CASSWDRYTGELFF.

The V and J genes are TRBV7-9 and TRBJ1-1; D ambiguous. Trimming removed 6 bases at V and 8 bases at J, with 7 bases between. The length of the CDR3 is 10 residues. Germline V lookup: CDR1 SEHNR, CDR2 FQNEAQ (reference sequence). CDR3 bases: TGTGCCAGCAGTGTAGGGGAAGCTTTCTTT. Protein product: CASSVGEAFF.

This chain joins TRBV5-4 and TRBJ1-1; TRBD1 agrees at 8 bases. Germline V gene data show CDR1 as SGHNT and CDR2 as YYREEE (reference sequence). CDR3 length equals 13 residues. Trimming took 4 bases from V and 10 from J; bases not matched to a gene: 9. Here the CDR3 reads CASSIDRGIGAFF. Written as DNA, the CDR3 is TGTGCCAGCAGCATAGACAGGGGCATAGGAGCTTTCTTT. The full variable domain, rest sourced from reference TRBV5-4 and TRBJ1-1, is ETGVTQSPTHLIKTRGQQVTLRCSSQSGHNTVSWYQQALGQGPQFIFQYYREEENGRGNFPPRFSGLQFPNYSSELNVNALELDDSALYLCASSIDRGIGAFFGQGTRLTVV.

This sequence joins TRBV4-2 and TRBJ2-7; 7 nucleotides agree with TRBD2. The germline V gene has CDR1 LGHNA and CDR2 YNFKEQ. This CDR3 comprises 15 residues. V dropped 0 bases and J dropped 5; count of bases not matched to a gene: 7. The CDR3 loop reads CASSQDVRGDDEQYF. The CDR3 DNA reads TGTGCCAGCAGCCAAGATGTACGGGGGGATGACGAGCAGTACTTC.

V usage is TRBV5-4 and J usage is TRBJ1-2; maybe TRBD1 (6 bases). This CDR3 comprises 15 residues. The germline CDR1 and CDR2 sequences are SGHNT and YYREEE (reference sequence). Trimming removed 7 bases at V and 2 bases at J, with 18 bases between. The CDR3 loop reads CASEGADSLNYGYTF. In nucleotides, the CDR3 is TGTGCCAGCGAGGGCGCGGACAGTCTCAACTATGGCTACACCTTC.